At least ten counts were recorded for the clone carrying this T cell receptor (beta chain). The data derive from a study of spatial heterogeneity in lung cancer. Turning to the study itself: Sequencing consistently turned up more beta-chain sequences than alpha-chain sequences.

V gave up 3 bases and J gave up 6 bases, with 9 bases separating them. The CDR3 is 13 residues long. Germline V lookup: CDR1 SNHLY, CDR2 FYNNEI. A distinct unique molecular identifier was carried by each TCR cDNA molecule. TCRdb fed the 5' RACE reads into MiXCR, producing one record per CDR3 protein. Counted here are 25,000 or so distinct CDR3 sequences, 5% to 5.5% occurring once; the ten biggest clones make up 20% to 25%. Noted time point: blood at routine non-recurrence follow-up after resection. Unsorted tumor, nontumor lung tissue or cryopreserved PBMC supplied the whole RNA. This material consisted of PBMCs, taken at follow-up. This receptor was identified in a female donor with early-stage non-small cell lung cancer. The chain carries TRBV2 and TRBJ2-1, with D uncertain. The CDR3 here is CASSERPSNEQFF. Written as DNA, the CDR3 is TGTGCCAGCAGTGAGAGGCCGAGCAATGAGCAGTTCTTC.